This T cell receptor (beta chain) is drawn from a study of radiotherapy plus CTLA-4 blockade in lung cancer. Data came from immunoSEQ multiplex PCR; TCRdb stores just in-frame clones and leaves some out. Among fewer than 140,000 clones listed, around 85% were seen once. Focal radiation with ipilimumab CTLA-4 blockade was given to patients with chemo-refractory metastatic non-small-cell lung cancer. Overall study results and limits: TCR clones of tumor origin grew in blood after radiotherapy plus ipilimumab. Interferon-beta and early blood T cell clone dynamics reportedly predicted response best.

To note about this clone: The antigen is undetermined.

This sequence was found in a human donor with non-small cell lung cancer that progressed on radiotherapy plus ipilimumab. Some clones in this sample may be carry-over from other donors' samples. Sequencing was performed on peripheral blood, taken from a patient treated with radiotherapy plus ipilimumab.

Here the CDR3 reads CATSRGGAGGNTEAFF. The CDR3 DNA is TGTGCCACCAGCAGAGGGGGCGCAGGGGGAAACACTGAAGCTTTCTTT. V usage is TRBV15 and J usage is TRBJ1-1; 7 nucleotides align to TRBD1. This CDR3 contains 16 residues. With V trimmed by 1 base and J by 2 bases, 7 bases remained unmatched. Germline V gives CDR1 LNHNV, CDR2 YYDKDF (reference sequence).